The rows below give T cell receptor beta chains drawn from one sample of a study of CD8+CD57+ T cells in acquired aplastic anemia. Using its own MiXCR run on the reads, TCRdb lists one record per CDR3 protein. The sample yields roughly 190,000 distinct CDR3 sequences, 50% to 55% seen once. Sequencing was performed on sorted CD4+, CD8+, or CD8+CD57+ T cells (not recorded which) from PBMCs. Receptors were obtained from a human donor in good health, serving as a control. CDR3s include the opening cysteine and the closing phenylalanine or tryptophan. The size of a clone is reported for some rows only, either as once, few or many, or as a class for expanded clones.

size	V	CDR3
many	TRBV3-1	CASSLTSGGYNEQFF
many	TRBV29-1	CSVSPGTGARYEQYF
many	TRBV10-3	CAISSGTGAYEQYF
many	TRBV2	CASRGDRENQPQHF
.	TRBV10-3	CAISLDRGREQYF
.	TRBV19	CASSRPSGAPGEQFF
many	TRBV12-3/TRBV12-4	CASSLRTGGGETQYF
many	TRBV6-5	CASSYSITVSRNYGYTF
.	TRBV13	CASSSGQATFREANEKLFF
many	TRBV6-5	CASSTSRNNQPQHF
few	TRBV27	CASSIQPISGVGETQYF
.	TRBV2	CASSAQGRNQPQHF
.	TRBV10-2	CASSEWAIYGYTF
few	TRBV5-1	CASRGQGYEQYF